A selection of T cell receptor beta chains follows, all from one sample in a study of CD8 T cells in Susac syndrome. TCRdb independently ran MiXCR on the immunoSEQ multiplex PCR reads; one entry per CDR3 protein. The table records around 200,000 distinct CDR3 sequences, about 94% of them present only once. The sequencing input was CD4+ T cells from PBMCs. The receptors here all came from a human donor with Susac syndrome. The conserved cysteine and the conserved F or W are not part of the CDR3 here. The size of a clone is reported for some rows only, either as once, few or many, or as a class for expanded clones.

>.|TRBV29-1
SVKRTGGTDTQY
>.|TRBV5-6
ASSFGQGKNIQY
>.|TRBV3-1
ASSQAGENQPQH
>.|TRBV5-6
ASSRAGTPWTDTQY
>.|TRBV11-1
ASSLAVGHGGGETQY
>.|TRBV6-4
ASSRDGANTGELF
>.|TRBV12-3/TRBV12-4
ASSLSHRGLGGNQPQH
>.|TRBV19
ASARGGAFSDEQF
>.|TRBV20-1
SAHGQLYNEQF
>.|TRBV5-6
ASSLVGLAAGELF
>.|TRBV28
ASSFIPGQGPYEQY
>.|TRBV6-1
ASSARQGLGISSPLH
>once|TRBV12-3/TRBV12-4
ASSLMPNSGNTIY
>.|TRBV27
ASSRGGRRQAGDQPQH
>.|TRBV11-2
ASSLDSWQGAETQY
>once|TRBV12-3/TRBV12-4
ASSFFTDTQY
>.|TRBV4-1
ASSRIAGGPSYEQY
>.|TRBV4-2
ASSQGRAGAETQY
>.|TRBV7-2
ASSFTDRANQPQH
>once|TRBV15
ATSSGYGGAGEDTQY
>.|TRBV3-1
ASSQVRVVNTEAF
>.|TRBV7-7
ASSLEHRGEQF
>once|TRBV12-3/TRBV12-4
ASSPQVNIVTGELF
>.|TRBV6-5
ASALREGPYYGYT
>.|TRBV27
ASRGSRGDTQY
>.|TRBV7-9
ASSPGTNSGNTIY
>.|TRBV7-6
ASSLLPGAYEQY
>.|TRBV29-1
SADRGQGVDTQY
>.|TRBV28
ASSSSTRNTEAF
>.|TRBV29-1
SVDKAGWAEAF
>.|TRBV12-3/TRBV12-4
ASSSFYRTGVTEAF
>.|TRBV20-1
SASHDRLNTEAF
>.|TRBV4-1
ASSQDTGGLYEQY